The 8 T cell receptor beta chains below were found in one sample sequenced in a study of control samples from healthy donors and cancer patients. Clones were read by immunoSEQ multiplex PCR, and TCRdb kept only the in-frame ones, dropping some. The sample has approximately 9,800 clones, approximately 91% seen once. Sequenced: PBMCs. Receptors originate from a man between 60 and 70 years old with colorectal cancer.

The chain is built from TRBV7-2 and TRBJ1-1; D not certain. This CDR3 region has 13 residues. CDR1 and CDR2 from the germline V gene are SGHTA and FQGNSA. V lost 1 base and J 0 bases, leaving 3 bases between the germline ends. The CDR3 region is CASSLVLNTEAFF. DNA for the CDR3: TGTGCCAGCAGCTTAGTTTTGAACACTGAAGCTTTCTTT.

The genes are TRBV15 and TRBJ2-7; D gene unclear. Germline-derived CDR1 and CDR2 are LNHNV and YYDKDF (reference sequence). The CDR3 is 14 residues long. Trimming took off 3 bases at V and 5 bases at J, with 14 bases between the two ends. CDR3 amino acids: CATSSYHRAHEQYF. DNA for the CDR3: TGTGCCACCAGCAGTTATCACCGCGCTCACGAGCAGTACTTC.

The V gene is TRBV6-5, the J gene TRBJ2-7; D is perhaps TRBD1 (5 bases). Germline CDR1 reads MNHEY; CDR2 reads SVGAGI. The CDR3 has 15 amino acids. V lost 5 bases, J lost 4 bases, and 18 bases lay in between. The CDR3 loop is CASSPWGHGQYEQYF. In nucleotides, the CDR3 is TGTGCCAGCAGTCCGTGGGGCCACGGTCAATACGAGCAGTACTTC.

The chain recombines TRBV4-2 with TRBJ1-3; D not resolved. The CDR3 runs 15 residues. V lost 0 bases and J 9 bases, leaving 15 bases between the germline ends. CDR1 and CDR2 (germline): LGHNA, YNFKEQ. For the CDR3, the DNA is TGTGCCAGCAGCCAAGAACCGGAGCGTGGGTCCACCATATATTTT. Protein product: CASSQEPERGSTIYF.

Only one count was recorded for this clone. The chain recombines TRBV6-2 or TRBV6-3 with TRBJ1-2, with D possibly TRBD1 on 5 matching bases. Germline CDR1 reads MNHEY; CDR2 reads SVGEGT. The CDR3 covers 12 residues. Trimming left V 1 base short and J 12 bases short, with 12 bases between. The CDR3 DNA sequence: TGTGCCAGCAGTTACTATCAGGGAGTCCACACCTTC. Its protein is CASSYYQGVHTF.

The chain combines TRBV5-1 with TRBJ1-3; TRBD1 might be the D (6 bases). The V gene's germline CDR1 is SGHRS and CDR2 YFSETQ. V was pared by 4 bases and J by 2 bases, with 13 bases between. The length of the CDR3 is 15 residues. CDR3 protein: CASSDLSGAGNTIYF. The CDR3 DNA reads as TGCGCCAGCAGCGATCTTTCAGGGGCTGGAAACACCATATATTTT.

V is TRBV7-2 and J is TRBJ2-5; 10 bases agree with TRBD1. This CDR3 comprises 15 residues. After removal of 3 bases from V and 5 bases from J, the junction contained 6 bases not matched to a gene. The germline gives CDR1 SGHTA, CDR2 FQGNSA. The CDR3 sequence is CASSFRQDRGETQYF. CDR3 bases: TGTGCCAGCAGCTTCCGCCAGGACAGGGGGGAGACCCAGTACTTC.

CDR3: CASSTRQGNEQFF. CDR3 nucleotides: TGTGCCAGCAGCACAAGACAAGGGAATGAGCAGTTCTTC. The rearrangement links TRBV9 to TRBJ2-1; no firm D call. Germline-derived CDR1 and CDR2 are SGDLS and YYNGEE. The CDR3 runs 13 residues. Trimming left V 4 bases short and J 7 bases short, with 12 bases between.